The rows below give T cell receptor beta chains drawn from one sample of a study of chemoradiotherapy in HPV16-positive cancers. Measured with immunoSEQ multiplex PCR; TCRdb has only the in-frame clones, and not every one. This sample has some 70,000 clones, with about nine tenths found just once. The material sequenced was blood, taken from a patient who underwent chemoradiotherapy. The receptors shown here come from a human donor with HPV-associated anogenital cancer. Both conserved end residues are part of each CDR3. D genes are given only for firm matches. Clone size is given for some rows only: seen once, a few or many times, or a class if the clone is expanded.

j_call v_call clone_size d_call cdr3_aa cdr3_nt
TRBJ2-1 TRBV29-1 once NA CSAGVKGPNEQFF TGCAGCGCGGGAGTTAAGGGGCCCAATGAGCAGTTCTTC
TRBJ1-2 TRBV28 NA TRBD1 CASITGGEGYTF TGTGCCAGCATTACAGGGGGCGAAGGCTACACCTTC
TRBJ1-4 TRBV9 NA NA CASSARGTAINEKLFF TGTGCCAGCAGCGCCCGAGGGACCGCTATCAATGAAAAACTGTTTTTT
TRBJ1-1 TRBV5-6 NA TRBD1 CASSLLDRAEAFF TGTGCCAGCAGCCTCCTGGACAGGGCTGAAGCTTTCTTT
TRBJ2-7 TRBV6-6 NA NA CASSYSGEGTREQYF TGTGCCAGCAGTTACTCGGGCGAGGGTACTCGCGAGCAGTACTTC
TRBJ1-5 TRBV2 NA NA CASSSPYSNQPQHF TGTGCCAGCAGTAGCCCTTATAGCAATCAGCCCCAGCATTTT
TRBJ1-5 TRBV19 NA NA CASSSSRGNQPQHF TGTGCCAGTAGTTCAAGTAGGGGCAATCAGCCCCAGCATTTT
TRBJ1-2 TRBV29-1 NA NA CSVGQDRSYGYTF TGCAGCGTTGGACAGGACCGAAGCTATGGCTACACCTTC
TRBJ1-3 TRBV10-3 once TRBD1 CAVFRQGSGNTIYF TGTGCCGTTTTTCGACAGGGGTCTGGAAACACCATATATTTT
TRBJ1-5 TRBV4-1 NA NA CASSQDANMGGNQPQHF TGCGCCAGCAGCCAAGATGCCAACATGGGAGGCAATCAGCCCCAGCATTTT
TRBJ1-5 TRBV2 NA TRBD1 CASRAQGPLNQPQHF TGTGCCAGCAGGGCACAGGGGCCACTCAATCAGCCCCAGCATTTT
TRBJ1-2 TRBV4-1 NA NA CASSQGKGGNPNYGYTF TGCGCCAGCAGCCAAGGTAAAGGGGGTAACCCTAACTATGGCTACACCTTC
TRBJ1-6 TRBV2 NA TRBD1 CASRTGNSPLHF TGTGCCAGCAGGACAGGGAATTCACCCCTCCACTTT
TRBJ2-7 TRBV19 NA NA CASSIDGPGGTSSYEQYF TGTGCCAGTAGTATAGACGGCCCAGGCGGAACCAGCTCCTACGAGCAGTACTTC
TRBJ1-1 TRBV6-5 NA TRBD1 CASQRTGLNTEAFF TGTGCCAGCCAGCGGACAGGGCTGAACACTGAAGCTTTCTTT
TRBJ1-5 TRBV19 large NA CASDTRDSNQPQHF TGTGCCTCAGATACACGGGATAGCAATCAGCCCCAGCATTTT
TRBJ2-7 TRBV2 once TRBD2 CASSEQAGGRYEQYF TGTGCCAGCAGTGAACAGGCGGGGGGCCGCTACGAGCAGTACTTC
TRBJ1-2 TRBV10-1 NA NA CASWGEKFRVIVCDYGYTF TGCGCCAGTTGGGGCGAGAAATTCAGGGTAATAGTTTGTGACTATGGCTACACCTTC
TRBJ1-2 TRBV7-6 NA NA CASSDRDKGFYGYTF TGTGCCAGCAGCGACCGGGACAAGGGCTTCTATGGCTACACCTTC
TRBJ2-7 TRBV7-8 NA NA CASSSRGSSYEQYF TGTGCCAGCAGCTCTCGAGGGTCTTCTTACGAGCAGTACTTC
TRBJ2-7 TRBV25-1 NA NA CASSQSGENEQYF TGTGCCAGCAGTCAAAGCGGAGAGAACGAGCAGTACTTC
TRBJ1-1 TRBV9 few NA CASSGTVGHDEAFF TGTGCCAGCAGCGGGACAGTAGGTCACGATGAAGCTTTCTTT
TRBJ2-7 TRBV5-1 once TRBD2 CASSLVAGGGYEQYF TGCGCCAGCAGCTTGGTGGCGGGAGGGGGCTACGAGCAGTACTTC
TRBJ2-7 TRBV6-6 NA NA CASRTAEYYEQYF TGTGCCAGCAGGACAGCGGAGTATTACGAGCAGTACTTC